What follows are 5 T cell receptor beta chains derived from one specimen sequenced in a study of T cells expressing NK-cell markers. TCRdb reanalyzed the 5' RACE reads, giving one entry per CDR3 protein sequence and no DNA. The table lists 550,000 or so distinct CDR3 sequences. Input material: blood T cells: a sorted CD56 or NKG2C T cell subset, CD4+ or CD8+ T cells, or bulk PBMC T cells (not recorded which). These receptors all come from a young man in good health.

The chain couples TRBV6-2 or TRBV6-3 to TRBJ1-5; the TRBD1 assignment by TCRdb is unverifiable without DNA. The CDR3 runs 15 residues. CDR1 MNHEY and CDR2 SVGEGT come from the germline V gene. This CDR3 is CASSNGVTGGQPQHF.

The CDR3 sequence: CSVQGYLNEQYF. The rearrangement joins TRBV29-1 to TRBJ2-7; the TCRdb D gene call, TRBD1, has no DNA to confirm it. This CDR3 region has 12 residues. Germline V gene sequence: CDR1 SQVTM, CDR2 ANQGSEA.

This sequence joins TRBV25-1 and TRBJ2-2; TCRdb picks TRBD1, but there is no DNA to check that call. The CDR3 is 14 residues long. CDR1 and CDR2 from the germline V gene are MGHDK and SYGVNS. The CDR3 sequence is CASSWAGGTGELFF.

This chain links TRBV29-1 with TRBJ2-5; the D gene TCRdb calls, TRBD1, cannot be checked with no DNA. CDR3 size: 12 residues. The germline V gene has CDR1 SQVTM and CDR2 ANQGSEA. CDR3 amino acids: CSIGQGLETQYF.

This rearrangement joins TRBV2 to TRBJ2-1. Germline CDR1 reads SNHLY; CDR2 reads FYNNEI. This CDR3 contains 12 residues. The CDR3 sequence: CASRDSAAGQFF. The full variable domain, in which reference TRBV2 and TRBJ2-1 provide the parts outside the CDR3, is EPEVTQTPSHQVTQMGQEVILRCVPISNHLYFYWYRQILGQKVEFLVSFYNNEISEKSEIFDDQFSVERPDGSNFTLKIRSTKLEDSAMYFCASRDSAAGQFFGPGTRLTVL.